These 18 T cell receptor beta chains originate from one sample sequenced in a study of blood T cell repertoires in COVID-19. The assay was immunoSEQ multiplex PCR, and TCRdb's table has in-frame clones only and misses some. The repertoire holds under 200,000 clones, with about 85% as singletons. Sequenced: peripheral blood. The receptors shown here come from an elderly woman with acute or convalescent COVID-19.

The CDR3 protein is CASSIDGGTGNTIYF. CDR3 nucleotides: TGTGCCAGTAGTATCGATGGGGGCACTGGAAACACCATATATTTT. J is TRBJ1-3 and V is TRBV19; weak D call: TRBD1 (6 bases). Trimming removed 3 bases at V and 2 bases at J, with 11 bases between. CDR3 length: 15 residues. Germline V lookup: CDR1 LNHDA, CDR2 SQIVND (reference sequence).

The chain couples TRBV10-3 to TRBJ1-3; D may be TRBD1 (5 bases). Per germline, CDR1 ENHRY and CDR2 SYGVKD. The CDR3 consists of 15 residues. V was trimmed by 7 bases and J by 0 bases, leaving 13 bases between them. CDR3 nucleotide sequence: TGTGCCATCAACAACCCAGGGCTCTCTGGAAACACCATATATTTT. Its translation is CAINNPGLSGNTIYF.

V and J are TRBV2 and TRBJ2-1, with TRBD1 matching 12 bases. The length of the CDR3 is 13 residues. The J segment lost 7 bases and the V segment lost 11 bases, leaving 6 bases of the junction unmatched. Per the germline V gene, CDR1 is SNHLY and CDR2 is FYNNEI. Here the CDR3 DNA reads TGTGCCCGGGGGACAGGGGGCAGGAATGAGCAGTTCTTC. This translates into CARGTGGRNEQFF.

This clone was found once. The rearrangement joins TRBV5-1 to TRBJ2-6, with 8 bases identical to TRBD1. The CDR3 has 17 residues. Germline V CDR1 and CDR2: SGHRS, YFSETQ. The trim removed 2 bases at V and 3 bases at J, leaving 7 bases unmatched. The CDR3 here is CASSLATGGSGANVLTF. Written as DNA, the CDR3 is TGCGCCAGCAGCTTAGCCACAGGGGGTAGTGGGGCCAACGTCCTGACTTTC.

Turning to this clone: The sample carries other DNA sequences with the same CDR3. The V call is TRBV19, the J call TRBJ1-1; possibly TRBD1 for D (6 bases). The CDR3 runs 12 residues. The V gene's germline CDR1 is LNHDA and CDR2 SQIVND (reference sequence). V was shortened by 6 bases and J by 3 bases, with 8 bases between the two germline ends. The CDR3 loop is CASRQGYTEAFF. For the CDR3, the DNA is TGTGCCAGTAGGCAGGGGTACACTGAAGCTTTCTTT.

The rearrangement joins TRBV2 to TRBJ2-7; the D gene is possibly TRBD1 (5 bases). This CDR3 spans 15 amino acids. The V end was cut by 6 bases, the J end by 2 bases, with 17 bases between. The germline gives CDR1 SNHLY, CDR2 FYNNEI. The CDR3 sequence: CASRKDTSATYEQYF. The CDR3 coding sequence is TGTGCCAGCAGGAAGGACACCAGTGCCACCTACGAGCAGTACTTC. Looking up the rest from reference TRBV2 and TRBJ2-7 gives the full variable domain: EPEVTQTPSHQVTQMGQEVILRCVPISNHLYFYWYRQILGQKVEFLVSFYNNEISEKSEIFDDQFSVERPDGSNFTLKIRSTKLEDSAMYFCASRKDTSATYEQYFGPGTRLTVT.

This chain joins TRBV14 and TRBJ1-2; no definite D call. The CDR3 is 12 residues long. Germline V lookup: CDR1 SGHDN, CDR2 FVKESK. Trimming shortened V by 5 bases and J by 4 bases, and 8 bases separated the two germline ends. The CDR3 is CASSESLYGYTF. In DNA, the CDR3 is TGTGCCAGCAGCGAGAGTCTCTATGGCTACACCTTC.

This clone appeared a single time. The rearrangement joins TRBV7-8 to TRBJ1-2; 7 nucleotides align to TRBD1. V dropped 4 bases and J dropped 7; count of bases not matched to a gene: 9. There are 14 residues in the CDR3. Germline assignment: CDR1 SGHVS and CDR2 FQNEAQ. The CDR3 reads CASSYPPTGVGYTF. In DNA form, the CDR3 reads TGTGCCAGCAGCTACCCCCCCACAGGGGTTGGCTACACCTTC. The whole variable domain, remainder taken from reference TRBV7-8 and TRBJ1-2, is GAGVSQSPRYKVAKRGQDVALRCDPISGHVSLFWYQQALGQGPEFLTYFQNEAQLDKSGLPSDRFFAERPEGSVSTLKIQRTQQEDSAVYLCASSYPPTGVGYTFGSGTRLTVV.

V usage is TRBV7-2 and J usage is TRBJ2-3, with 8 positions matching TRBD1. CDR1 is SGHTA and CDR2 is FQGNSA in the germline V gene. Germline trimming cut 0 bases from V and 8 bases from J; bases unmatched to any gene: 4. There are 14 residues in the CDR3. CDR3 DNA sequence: TGTGCCAGCAGCTTAGCCGGGACAGGAGGTACGCAGTATTTT. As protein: CASSLAGTGGTQYF. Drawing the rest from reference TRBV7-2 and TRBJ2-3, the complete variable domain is GAGVSQSPSNKVTEKGKDVELRCDPISGHTALYWYRQSLGQGLEFLIYFQGNSAPDKSGLPSDRFSAERTGGSVSTLTIQRTQQEDSAVYLCASSLAGTGGTQYFGPGTRLTVL.

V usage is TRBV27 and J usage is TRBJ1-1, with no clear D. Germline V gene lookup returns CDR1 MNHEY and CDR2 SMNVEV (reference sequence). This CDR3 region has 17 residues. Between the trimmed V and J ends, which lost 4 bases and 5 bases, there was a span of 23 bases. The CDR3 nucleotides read TGTGCCAGCAGTTCGCGGGGAGCCCTTGGGGATTGGACTGAAGCTTTCTTT. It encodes CASSSRGALGDWTEAFF.

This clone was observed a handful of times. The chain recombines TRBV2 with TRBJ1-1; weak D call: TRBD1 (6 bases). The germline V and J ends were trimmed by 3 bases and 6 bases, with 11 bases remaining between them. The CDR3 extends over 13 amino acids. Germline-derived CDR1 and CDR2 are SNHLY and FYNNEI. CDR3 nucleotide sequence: TGTGCCAGCAGTGACGCAGGGGTCCCTGAAGCTTTCTTT. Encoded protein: CASSDAGVPEAFF.

CDR3 DNA: TGTGCCATCAGTGAAATCAGCGGGGTGTTGAATGAGCAGTTCTTC. Translation gives CAISEISGVLNEQFF. The chain employs TRBV10-3 and TRBJ2-1, with TRBD2 identical over 7 bases. Germline-derived CDR1 and CDR2 are ENHRY and SYGVKD. The CDR3 is made up of 15 amino acids. J lost 7 bases, V lost 3 bases, and 9 bases had no gene match.

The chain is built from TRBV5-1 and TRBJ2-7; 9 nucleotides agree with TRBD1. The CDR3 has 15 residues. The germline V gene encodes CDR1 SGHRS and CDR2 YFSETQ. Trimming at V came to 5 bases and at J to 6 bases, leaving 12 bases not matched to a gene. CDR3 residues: CASSSGQGRFGEQYF. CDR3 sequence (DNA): TGCGCCAGCAGTTCCGGACAGGGGCGATTTGGCGAGCAGTACTTC.

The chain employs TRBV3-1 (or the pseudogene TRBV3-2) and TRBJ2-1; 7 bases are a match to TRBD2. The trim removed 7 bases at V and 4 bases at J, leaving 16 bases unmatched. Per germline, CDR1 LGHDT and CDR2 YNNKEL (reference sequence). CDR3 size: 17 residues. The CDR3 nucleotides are TGTGCCAGCACCGTATTGGGGCCTAGCGGAGCTTACAATGAGCAGTTCTTC. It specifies CASTVLGPSGAYNEQFF.

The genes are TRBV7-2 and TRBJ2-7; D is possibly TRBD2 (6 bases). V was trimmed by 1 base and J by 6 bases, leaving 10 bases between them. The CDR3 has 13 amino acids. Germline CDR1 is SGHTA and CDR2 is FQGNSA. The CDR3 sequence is CASSLERRAEQYF. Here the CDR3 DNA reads TGTGCCAGCAGCTTAGAGAGGAGGGCCGAGCAGTACTTC.

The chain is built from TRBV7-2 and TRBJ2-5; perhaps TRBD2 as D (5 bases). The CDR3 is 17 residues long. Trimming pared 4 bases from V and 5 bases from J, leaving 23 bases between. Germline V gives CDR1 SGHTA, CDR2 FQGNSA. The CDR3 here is CASSSLWPGSGRETQYF. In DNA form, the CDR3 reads TGTGCCAGCAGCTCCCTATGGCCGGGGTCCGGTCGGGAGACCCAGTACTTC.

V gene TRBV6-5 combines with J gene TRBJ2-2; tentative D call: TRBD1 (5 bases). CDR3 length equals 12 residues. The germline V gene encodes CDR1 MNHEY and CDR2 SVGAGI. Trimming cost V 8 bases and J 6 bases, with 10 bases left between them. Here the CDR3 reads CASWGRPGELFF. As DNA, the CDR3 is TGTGCCAGCTGGGGCAGACCCGGGGAGCTGTTTTTT.

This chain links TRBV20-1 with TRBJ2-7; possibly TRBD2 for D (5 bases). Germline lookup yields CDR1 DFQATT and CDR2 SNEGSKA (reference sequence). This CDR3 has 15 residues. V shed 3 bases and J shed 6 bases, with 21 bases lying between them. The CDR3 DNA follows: TGCAGTGCTAGTGTTTCGGGGTTTGAGGCTTCCGAGCAGTACTTC. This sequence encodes CSASVSGFEASEQYF.